A selection of T cell receptor beta chains follows, all from one sample in a study of identical twins. TCRdb processed the 5' RACE reads anew with MiXCR; each CDR3 protein has one entry. There are hundreds of thousands of distinct CDR3 sequences in the sample; roughly 8.6% occur only once, and roughly 2.1% lies in the top ten. This sample also belongs to another study, concerning yellow fever vaccine responses in identical twins.

Sequenced input: memory (CD45RO+) T cells sorted from blood. These receptors all stem from a young woman in good health. Both conserved end residues are part of each CDR3. The D gene is left open where the match is weak. Size is stated for part of the rows, as once, few or many counts, or as a class when the clone is expanded.

size	D	V	J	DNA	CDR3
few	-	TRBV3-1	TRBJ1-3	TGTGCCAGCAGCCAAGACACCTCCTCTGGAAACACCATATATTTT	CASSQDTSSGNTIYF
many	-	TRBV3-1	TRBJ2-1	TGTGCCAGCAGCCAAGCCAAGCGCAATGAGCAGTTCTTC	CASSQAKRNEQFF
few	TRBD1	TRBV19	TRBJ2-1	TGTGCCACCCGGGACAGGGGAAAATACAATGAGCAGTTCTTC	CATRDRGKYNEQFF
-	TRBD1	TRBV19	TRBJ1-5	TGTGCCAGTAGTACCGGTACAGGGGGCGCCCGGCAGCCCCAGCATTTT	CASSTGTGGARQPQHF
few	-	TRBV7-9	TRBJ1-2	TGTGCCAGCAGCGGGAGGCGGGGGCGCTACTATGGCTACACCTTC	CASSGRRGRYYGYTF
few	TRBD2	TRBV4-1	TRBJ2-1	TGCGCCAGCAGCCCGGGAGGGACTGGACTAGCGGGAGGGAGATCCTACAATGAGCAGTTCTTC	CASSPGGTGLAGGRSYNEQFF
many	TRBD2	TRBV20-1	TRBJ2-6	TGCAGTGCTAGTGGGTCGGGGGGCTCTGGGGCCAACGTCCTGACTTTC	CSASGSGGSGANVLTF
few	TRBD2	TRBV6-1	TRBJ2-7	TGTGCCAGCAGTTTCTCTAGGGTGGATAGCGGGATGAAATCCTACGAGCAGTACTTC	CASSFSRVDSGMKSYEQYF
few	TRBD1	TRBV7-6	TRBJ2-7	TGTGCCAGCAGCTTAGCGGCCGGGACAGGTACTTCCGAGCAGTACTTC	CASSLAAGTGTSEQYF
many	TRBD2	TRBV3-1	TRBJ2-1	TGTGCCAGCAGCCCCATCGCCGGACTAGCTGGCAATGAGCAGTTCTTC	CASSPIAGLAGNEQFF
many	-	TRBV20-1	TRBJ2-2	TGCAGTGCCACGAACACCGGGGAGCTGTTTTTT	CSATNTGELFF
many	-	TRBV5-1	TRBJ1-2	TGCGCCAGCAGCTTGGCCGGCGGTAACTATGGCTACACCTTC	CASSLAGGNYGYTF
few	-	TRBV10-2	TRBJ2-2	TGCGCCAGCAGCCCGACTGACCGAAACACCGGGGAGCTGTTTTTT	CASSPTDRNTGELFF
many	-	TRBV29-1	TRBJ1-1	TGCAGCGTTGCAGAAAACCAGAGGGACACTGAAGCTTTCTTT	CSVAENQRDTEAFF
medium-sized	TRBD2	TRBV29-1	TRBJ2-2	TGCAGCGTTGAAGTAAGGGAGGGAGACACCGGGGAGCTGTTTTTT	CSVEVREGDTGELFF
many	-	TRBV4-2	TRBJ1-2	TGTGCCAGCAGCCAAGGGCCGGGTCGTGACTATGGCTACACCTTC	CASSQGPGRDYGYTF
-	-	TRBV20-1	TRBJ2-7	TGCAGTGCCCGTCCTAGCGACTCCTACGAGCAGTACTTC	CSARPSDSYEQYF
once	-	TRBV11-2	TRBJ1-3	TGTGCCAGCAGCTTCGAGGCAATCTCCATATATTTT	CASSFEAISIYF
-	-	TRBV12-3/TRBV12-4	TRBJ2-5	TGTGCCAGCAGCCTGGACGGGTACCAAGAGACCCAGTACTTC	CASSLDGYQETQYF
many	-	TRBV5-1	TRBJ2-3	TGCGCCAGCAGCCCCTCCCGGGCTGACTTCACAGATACGCAGTATTTT	CASSPSRADFTDTQYF
-	TRBD1	TRBV18	TRBJ1-1	TGTGCCAGCTCACCCTCGACAGGGGGTGACACAGCTTTCTTT	CASSPSTGGDTAFF
few	-	TRBV20-1	TRBJ1-5	TGCAGTGCTCACTATAGCAATCAGCCCCAGCATTTT	CSAHYSNQPQHF
many	-	TRBV12-5	TRBJ2-1	TGTGCTAGTGGTTTGGTAGGGGGGGGGAAGTCCTACAATGAGCAGTTCTTC	CASGLVGGGKSYNEQFF
few	TRBD2	TRBV15	TRBJ2-3	TGTGCCACCAGCAGTTCAGCGGGAGCCCCAGATACGCAGTATTTT	CATSSSAGAPDTQYF
many	TRBD1	TRBV12-3/TRBV12-4	TRBJ1-1	TGTGCCAGCAGTCGCACAGGGGGCTGGGCTGAAGCTTTCTTT	CASSRTGGWAEAFF
once	-	TRBV21-1	TRBJ2-1	TGTGCCAGCAGCAAAGTCTGCCCCTCGAGGAGGGCGGGATGGATCAATGAGCAGTTCTTC	CASSKVCPSRRAGWINEQFF
-	TRBD1	TRBV5-1	TRBJ2-3	TGCGCCAGCAGCCCGGCCGTACAGGGGGCGAGAGATACGCAGTATTTT	CASSPAVQGARDTQYF
many	-	TRBV20-1	TRBJ1-5	TGCAGTGCTAGAATGTCACCTAGCAATCAGCCCCAGCATTTT	CSARMSPSNQPQHF
few	-	TRBV2	TRBJ2-2	TGTGCCAGCTCCCCAGGAGGGGGTGAAGACACCGGGGAGCTGTTTTTT	CASSPGGGEDTGELFF
few	-	TRBV12-3/TRBV12-4	TRBJ1-1	TGTGCCAGCAGCTATAGAAGGGGAGGGCGGGATGAAGCTTTCTTT	CASSYRRGGRDEAFF
few	-	TRBV6-1	TRBJ1-6	TGTGCCAGCAGTGAATTAGGGACGGGTAATTCACCCCTCCACTTT	CASSELGTGNSPLHF
many	-	TRBV5-1	TRBJ2-7	TGCGCCAGCAGCTTGTTTTCTAGTCTCTACGAGCAGTACTTC	CASSLFSSLYEQYF
many	TRBD2	TRBV12-5	TRBJ2-1	TGTGCTAGTGGAAAAACTAGCGGAATTAACAATGAGCAGTTCTTC	CASGKTSGINNEQFF
few	TRBD1	TRBV6-1	TRBJ2-5	TGTGCCAGCAGTGCTCGACAGGGTATGGAGACCCAGTACTTC	CASSARQGMETQYF
-	-	TRBV10-3	TRBJ2-7	TGTGCCATCAGTGAGTCGGGGCAGGGTACCGACGAGCAGTACTTC	CAISESGQGTDEQYF
-	TRBD2	TRBV5-1	TRBJ2-1	TGCGCCAGCAGTCCGGGACTAGCGGACCACAATTACAATGAGCAGTTCTTC	CASSPGLADHNYNEQFF
few	TRBD2	TRBV20-1	TRBJ2-2	TGCAGTGCTAGAGATTATCGGGAGGTGGGCACCGGGGAGCTGTTTTTT	CSARDYREVGTGELFF
few	-	TRBV24-1	TRBJ2-5	TGTGCCACCAGTACAGGATTTTTGGAGACCCAGTACTTC	CATSTGFLETQYF
-	TRBD1	TRBV7-6	TRBJ2-2	TGTGCCAGCAGACAGCGAGGGGGCTCTGAGGGGCCGAACACCGGGGAGCTGTTTTTT	CASRQRGGSEGPNTGELFF
many	-	TRBV28	TRBJ1-3	TGTGCCAGCAGTTTAGGAGGGTTTTCTCCCGGAAACACCATATATTTT	CASSLGGFSPGNTIYF
-	TRBD2	TRBV3-1	TRBJ2-1	TGTGCCAGCAGCTTCGGGACTAGCGGGAGTAGCGGTGAGCAGTTCTTC	CASSFGTSGSSGEQFF